The 30 T cell receptor beta chains given below trace back to one sample, sequenced in a study of T-cell memory formation after mild COVID-19. TCRdb reprocessed the 5' RACE reads via MiXCR and lists one record per CDR3 protein. Here the sample spans some 320,000 distinct CDR3 sequences, roughly 15% being singletons. The sample taken for sequencing was PBMCs or a T cell subset sorted from them (not recorded which). The receptors stem from a man aged 18-30 years who had mild COVID-19 (a few samples of this study predate the infection). Cell type and time point are not known.

This clonotype occurred a few times. The chain employs TRBV7-9 and TRBJ1-2; tentatively, D is TRBD1 (5 bases). V was clipped by 1 base and J by 7 bases, with 16 bases between them. The CDR3 covers 15 residues. The germline gives CDR1 SEHNR, CDR2 FQNEAQ (reference sequence). CDR3 region: CASSLDLGEGLGYTF. CDR3 sequence (DNA): TGTGCCAGCAGCTTAGATCTAGGGGAAGGGCTTGGCTACACCTTC.

CDR3 in DNA: TGCGCCAGCAGCTTGGGGCGTACCCCCGGGGAGCTGTTTTTT. It yields the protein CASSLGRTPGELFF. The V gene is TRBV5-1, the J gene TRBJ2-2, with D hard to call. This CDR3 is built from 14 residues. Germline CDR1 reads SGHRS; CDR2 reads YFSETQ. V lost 0 bases, J lost 6 bases, and 9 bases lay in between.

The V and J genes are TRBV24-1 and TRBJ1-5; TRBD1 might be the D (5 bases). The CDR3 totals 13 residues. Trimming shortened V by 9 bases and J by 3 bases, and 11 bases separated the two germline ends. CDR1 is KGHDR and CDR2 is SFDVKD in the germline V gene. CDR3 amino acids: CATHGGNNQPQHF. CDR3 nucleotides: TGTGCCACCCATGGGGGAAACAATCAGCCCCAGCATTTT.

This clonotype was counted many times. V usage is TRBV4-2 and J usage is TRBJ1-5, with D perhaps TRBD1 (5 bases). Trimming left V 0 bases short and J 7 bases short, with 10 bases between. There are 14 residues in the CDR3. CDR1 LGHNA and CDR2 YNFKEQ come from the germline V gene. This CDR3 is CASSQEQGDQPQHF. The DNA for the CDR3 is TGTGCCAGCAGCCAAGAGCAGGGAGACCAGCCCCAGCATTTT.

This clonotype appeared a few times. The chain uses TRBV7-3 and TRBJ2-5; D tentatively reads TRBD1 or TRBD2 (6 bases each). Deletions cut 4 bases from V and 5 bases from J, with 14 bases between. The CDR3 sequence is 14 residues long. Germline CDR1 is SGHTA and CDR2 is FQGTGA. CDR3 bases: TGTGCCAGCAGCTCCACGGGGGCAGGGGAGACCCAGTACTTC. Translation: CASSSTGAGETQYF. Together with reference TRBV7-3 and TRBJ2-5, the CDR3 gives the full variable domain: GAGVSQTPSNKVTEKGKYVELRCDPISGHTALYWYRQSLGQGPEFLIYFQGTGAADDSGLPNDRFFAVRPEGSVSTLKIQRTERGDSAVYLCASSSTGAGETQYFGPGTRLLVL.

This chain uses TRBV6-5 with TRBJ2-1; D tentatively reads TRBD1 or TRBD2 (5 bases each). Trimming shortened V by 0 bases and J by 3 bases, and 9 bases separated the two germline ends. The length of the CDR3 is 15 residues. The germline CDR1 and CDR2 sequences are MNHEY and SVGAGI. CDR3 DNA sequence: TGTGCCAGCAGTTACTCCGGGACGAACTACAATGAGCAGTTCTTC. Translating gives CASSYSGTNYNEQFF.

The chain joins TRBV24-1 to TRBJ1-5, with a tentative D call TRBD1 (5 bases). Germline CDR1 reads KGHDR; CDR2 reads SFDVKD. The CDR3 has 15 amino acids. The ends were cut back, 5 bases at V and 2 bases at J, with 12 bases in the middle. CDR3 DNA: TGTGCCACCAGTGCCGGGGGTAGCGGCAATCAGCCCCAGCATTTT. This translates into CATSAGGSGNQPQHF.

The genes are TRBV5-1 and TRBJ2-5; unclear D gene. The CDR3 contains 14 residues. Germline-derived CDR1 and CDR2 are SGHRS and YFSETQ. Trimming shortened V by 4 bases and J by 5 bases, and 15 bases separated the two germline ends. Here the CDR3 DNA reads TGCGCCAGCAGCGTGGGATTTAATGGGGAGACCCAGTACTTC. Encoded protein: CASSVGFNGETQYF.

The V and J genes are TRBV4-3 and TRBJ2-3, with 7 bases fitting TRBD1. Germline lookup yields CDR1 LGHNA and CDR2 YSLEER. The CDR3 consists of 16 residues. V lost 0 bases and J lost 3; bases outside the gene matches: 6. CDR3 protein: CASSQDLGQPTDTQYF. The CDR3 DNA reads TGCGCCAGCAGCCAAGACTTGGGACAGCCGACAGATACGCAGTATTTT.

The chain links TRBV6-4 to TRBJ2-2; D remains ambiguous. This CDR3 has 15 amino acids. Germline-derived CDR1 and CDR2 are MRHNA and SNTAGT. Trimming shortened V by 5 bases and J by 2 bases, and 12 bases separated the two germline ends. As DNA, the CDR3 is TGTGCCAGCAGTACACAACCGGCTAACACCGGGGAGCTGTTTTTT. Its protein is CASSTQPANTGELFF.

Only a few counts were recorded for this clonotype. The rearrangement joins TRBV29-1 to TRBJ1-3; D perhaps matches TRBD1 (6 bases). The CDR3 runs 16 residues. V lost 7 bases to trimming and J lost 0 bases, with 19 bases between them. Germline V gives CDR1 SQVTM, CDR2 ANQGSEA. The CDR3 region is CSAVRRGQSSGNTIYF. The CDR3 DNA reads as TGCAGCGCGGTCCGCCGGGGACAAAGCTCTGGAAACACCATATATTTT. Full variable domain (outside the CDR3, taken from reference TRBV29-1 and TRBJ1-3): SAVISQKPSRDICQRGTSLTIQCQVDSQVTMMFWYRQQPGQSLTLIATANQGSEATYESGFVIDKFPISRPNLTFSTLTVSNMSPEDSSIYLCSAVRRGQSSGNTIYFGEGSWLTVV.

The chain carries TRBV12-3 or TRBV12-4 and TRBJ1-3; D remains ambiguous. The ends were cut back, 8 bases at V and 4 bases at J, with 18 bases in the middle. CDR3 length equals 15 residues. CDR3 sequence: CASVHRRVAGNTIYF. CDR3 nucleotides: TGTGCCAGCGTTCACCGCCGGGTAGCGGGAAACACCATATATTTT.

This chain connects TRBV3-1 to TRBJ2-3, with D perhaps matching TRBD1 or TRBD2 (5 bases each). The V gene's germline CDR1 is LGHDT and CDR2 YNNKEL (reference sequence). The CDR3 has 17 residues. V lost 4 bases and J lost 4, with 21 bases in between. This CDR3 is CASSRHPPAGRADTQYF. CDR3 nucleotides: TGTGCCAGCAGCCGACACCCCCCGGCGGGCAGGGCAGATACGCAGTATTTT.

This clonotype turned up a few times. This chain joins TRBV4-2 and TRBJ2-3, with 10 bases identical to TRBD2. V gave up 4 bases and J gave up 1 base; unmatched junction bases: 14. The CDR3 totals 19 residues. Germline loops: CDR1 LGHNA, CDR2 YNFKEQ. Here the CDR3 DNA reads TGTGCCAGCAGCCCTCTAGCGGGGGCCTACAAGCACGGCACAGATACGCAGTATTTT. Translation: CASSPLAGAYKHGTDTQYF.

This chain uses TRBV5-4 with TRBJ2-6; D possibly corresponds to TRBD1 (6 bases). This CDR3 is built from 17 residues. With 4 bases removed from V and 0 bases from J, the gap between germline ends came to 14 bases. Germline values: CDR1 SGHNT, CDR2 YYREEE (reference sequence). The CDR3 is CASSPGQTSSGANVLTF. Here the CDR3 DNA reads TGTGCCAGCAGCCCCGGACAGACCAGCTCTGGGGCCAACGTCCTGACTTTC.

In this sample, this clonotype turned up a few times. CDR3 sequence reads: CASSYDRGYYEQYV. The CDR3 bases are TGTGCCAGCAGTTACGACAGGGGCTACTACGAGCAGTACGTC. The chain uses TRBV6-6 and TRBJ2-7, with TRBD1 identical over 8 bases. Trimming took 2 bases from V and 3 from J; bases not matched to a gene: 3. The germline gives CDR1 MNHNY, CDR2 SVGAGI (reference sequence). The CDR3 length is 14 residues.

V is TRBV7-9 and J is TRBJ2-1; 10 bases match TRBD2. The length of the CDR3 is 16 residues. V lost 1 base, J lost 5 bases, and 5 bases stayed unmatched. Per germline, CDR1 SEHNR and CDR2 FQNEAQ (reference sequence). The CDR3 nucleotides are TGTGCCAGCAGCTTAGTAGCGGGGGGCAACCACAATGAGCAGTTCTTC. Its protein product is CASSLVAGGNHNEQFF.

The chain has TRBV19 and TRBJ2-2; TRBD1 aligns across 9 bases. Germline V gene data show CDR1 as LNHDA and CDR2 as SQIVND (reference sequence). The CDR3 has 18 amino acids. V lost 3 bases and J lost 5; bases outside the gene matches: 13. The CDR3 sequence: CASSIRIMDRGKTGELFF. Here the CDR3 DNA reads TGTGCCAGTAGTATCAGAATAATGGACAGGGGAAAGACCGGGGAGCTGTTTTTT.

The rearrangement joins TRBV12-3 or TRBV12-4 to TRBJ2-4; D ambiguous. This CDR3 has 16 residues. Deletions cut 5 bases from V and 1 base from J, with 15 bases between. CDR3 DNA: TGTGCCAGCAGTGAGCCAGTAAGGATGGCCAAAAACATTCAGTACTTC. As protein: CASSEPVRMAKNIQYF.

The chain employs TRBV5-6 and TRBJ2-7, with a weak D call TRBD2 (5 bases). This CDR3 is 13 amino acids long. Germline CDR1 SGHDT, CDR2 YYEEEE. Deletions cut 4 bases from V and 2 bases from J, with 10 bases between. As DNA, the CDR3 is TGTGCCAGCAGCCCGGTGGAGGCCTACGAGCAGTACTTC. Its translation: CASSPVEAYEQYF.

This clonotype was found a few times. V usage is TRBV6-5 and J usage is TRBJ2-7; 10 positions match TRBD1. Trimming at V came to 0 bases and at J to 4 bases, leaving 6 bases not matched to a gene. From germline, CDR1 is MNHEY and CDR2 SVGAGI. The CDR3 is 16 residues long. CDR3 in amino acids: CASSYSGTGALYEQYV. The DNA of the CDR3 is TGTGCCAGCAGTTACTCTGGGACAGGGGCGTTATACGAGCAGTACGTC.

The J gene is TRBJ2-2, the V gene TRBV28; D is possibly TRBD1 or TRBD2 (6 bases each). Trimming removed 5 bases from V and 3 bases from J, with 10 bases in between. The CDR3 has 14 amino acids. Germline lookup yields CDR1 MDHEN and CDR2 SYDVKM. CDR3 protein: CASSTGAYTGELFF. The DNA of the CDR3 is TGTGCCAGCAGTACGGGGGCTTACACCGGGGAGCTGTTTTTT.

The chain is built from TRBV6-6 and TRBJ1-3, with D maybe TRBD1 (5 bases). Trimming stripped 4 bases from V and 0 bases from J, with 16 bases between. Germline lookup yields CDR1 MNHNY and CDR2 SVGAGI (reference sequence). The CDR3 is made up of 17 amino acids. CDR3 sequence (DNA): TGTGCCAGCAGTTGGGGCCGGACACCCGTCTCTGGAAACACCATATATTTT. Residues: CASSWGRTPVSGNTIYF.

This clonotype was found many times. The rearrangement links TRBV25-1 to TRBJ1-2; D is unresolved. Trimming took off 8 bases at V and 4 bases at J, with 8 bases between the two ends. Germline loops: CDR1 MGHDK, CDR2 SYGVNS. The CDR3 loop spans 11 amino acids. CDR3 protein: CASSELYGYTF. In DNA, the CDR3 is TGTGCCAGCTCGGAACTCTATGGCTACACCTTC.

The genes are TRBV5-1 and TRBJ2-3, with 8 bases aligning to TRBD2. The CDR3 length is 17 residues. V lost 1 base to trimming and J lost 4 bases; unmatched junction nucleotides: 11. CDR1 is SGHRS, CDR2 YFSETQ, per germline. DNA for the CDR3: TGCGCCAGCAGCTTGTTGTGGACTAGCAATTGGGCAGATACGCAGTATTTT. It specifies CASSLLWTSNWADTQYF.

The V call is TRBV27, the J call TRBJ2-2; 7 bases fit TRBD1. Trimming at V came to 5 bases and at J to 2 bases, leaving 5 bases not matched to a gene. CDR1 and CDR2 from the germline V gene are MNHEY and SMNVEV (reference sequence). This CDR3 is built from 15 residues. Here the CDR3 reads CASSTDRVNTGELFF. CDR3 coding DNA: TGTGCCAGCAGTACCGACAGGGTAAACACCGGGGAGCTGTTTTTT.

The chain couples TRBV9 to TRBJ2-7, with D unresolved. CDR3 length: 13 amino acids. The germline V and J ends were trimmed by 1 base and 1 base, with 6 bases remaining between them. In germline, CDR1 is SGDLS, CDR2 YYNGEE. CDR3 sequence reads: CASSVRASYEQYF. CDR3 nucleotide sequence: TGTGCCAGCAGCGTAAGGGCGTCCTACGAGCAGTACTTC.

CDR3 sequence (DNA): TGCGCCAGCAGCCACGCAAGACGGGATGAGCAGTTCTTC. Its protein product is CASSHARRDEQFF. V usage is TRBV4-1 and J usage is TRBJ2-1; D not resolved. CDR3 length: 13 amino acids. Germline V gives CDR1 MGHRA, CDR2 YSYEKL. V was trimmed by 3 bases and J by 8 bases, leaving 11 bases between them.

The chain carries TRBV4-1 and TRBJ1-4; D is ambiguous. Germline V gene sequence: CDR1 MGHRA, CDR2 YSYEKL. Trimming pared 1 base from V and 5 bases from J, leaving 14 bases between. The CDR3 length is 16 residues. CDR3 bases: TGCGCCAGCAGCCAAGTACGATCACGAGTAAATGAAAAACTGTTTTTT. This gives the protein CASSQVRSRVNEKLFF.

This chain uses TRBV4-3 with TRBJ2-3; D tentatively fits TRBD1 or TRBD2 (5 bases each). V was shortened by 0 bases and J by 1 base, with 11 bases between the two germline ends. The CDR3 totals 16 residues. Germline V gene data show CDR1 as LGHNA and CDR2 as YSLEER. The CDR3 reads CASSQDRRGGTDTQYF. DNA for the CDR3: TGCGCCAGCAGCCAAGATCGGAGAGGGGGCACAGATACGCAGTATTTT.